The 32 T cell receptor beta chains in this list originate from one sample, sequenced in a study of beta chain features in type 1 diabetes. Study-wide points: Shorter TCRB CDR3s, moderately but significantly so, were found in Type 1 diabetes patients in all four CD4+ subsets.

No antigen is known for these receptors. Investigators reverse transcribed all isolated RNA, so they sequenced expressed TCRB transcripts. Assay: immunoSEQ multiplex PCR; the TCRdb copy retains only in-frame clones and omits some. The sample shows more than 300,000 clones, 9.6% of them seen only once. The specimen was central memory CD4+ T cells from blood. These receptors all stem from a man aged 25 to 40 with type 1 diabetes.

The chain combines TRBV7-6 with TRBJ2-5; D possibly corresponds to TRBD2 (6 bases). The CDR3 is made up of 14 amino acids. Germline-derived CDR1 and CDR2 are SGHVS and FNYEAQ. The V gene lost 5 bases and the J gene lost 2 bases, with 12 bases spanning the gap. This CDR3 is CASSPTSLQETQYF. As DNA, the CDR3 is TGTGCCAGCAGCCCGACTAGTTTACAAGAGACCCAGTACTTC.

This clone was detected only a few times. V gene TRBV7-8 combines with J gene TRBJ1-4; D not resolved. CDR1 SGHVS and CDR2 FQNEAQ come from the germline V gene. V lost 5 bases and J 7 bases, leaving 17 bases between the germline ends. There are 15 residues in the CDR3. DNA for the CDR3: TGTGCCAGCAGCCCCCGGCCGCCATCGGGTGAAAAACTGTTTTTT. It is translated as CASSPRPPSGEKLFF.

The genes are TRBV27 and TRBJ2-7, with a tentative D call TRBD1 (6 bases). The CDR3 spans 14 residues. Germline CDR1 is MNHEY and CDR2 is SMNVEV (reference sequence). V was trimmed by 8 bases and J by 2 bases, leaving 16 bases between them. CDR3 amino acids: CASGRRTAAYEQYF. DNA of the CDR3: TGTGCCAGCGGTCGGCGGACAGCAGCCTACGAGCAGTACTTC.

This clone was picked up a small number of times. This rearrangement joins TRBV28 to TRBJ2-1, with TRBD2 matching over 9 bases. Germline V lookup: CDR1 MDHEN, CDR2 SYDVKM. The trim removed 3 bases at V and 10 bases at J, leaving 1 base unmatched. The CDR3 is 12 amino acids. The CDR3 nucleotides are TGTGCCAGCAGTTTCAGCGGGAGGGAGCAGTTCTTC. Protein sequence: CASSFSGREQFF.

The rearrangement joins TRBV27 to TRBJ1-2; D not resolved. The V and J ends lost 6 bases and 7 bases respectively, with 9 bases between them. This CDR3 spans 11 amino acids. The germline V gene encodes CDR1 MNHEY and CDR2 SMNVEV (reference sequence). In DNA, the CDR3 is TGTGCCAGCAGCTACACCGGTGGCTACACCTTC. Protein: CASSYTGGYTF.

The chain links TRBV18 to TRBJ2-7; the D gene is possibly TRBD1 (6 bases). Germline CDR1 reads KGHSH; CDR2 reads LQKENI. Trimming pared 3 bases from V and 3 bases from J, leaving 9 bases between. The CDR3 consists of 13 residues. The CDR3 here is CASSPGQFYEQYF. The CDR3, as DNA: TGTGCCAGCTCACCCGGACAGTTCTACGAGCAGTACTTC.

This clone appeared a few times. The chain carries TRBV9 and TRBJ2-6; a weak D match, TRBD1 (5 bases). CDR1 is SGDLS and CDR2 is YYNGEE in the germline V gene. The V gene lost 1 base and the J gene lost 0 bases, with 11 bases spanning the gap. The CDR3 extends over 17 amino acids. CDR3 in amino acids: CASSVLQDVSGANVLTF. CDR3 coding DNA: TGTGCCAGCAGCGTACTACAGGACGTCTCTGGGGCCAACGTCCTGACTTTC.

Only a few counts were recorded for this clone. The chain couples TRBV30 to TRBJ1-2; 10 positions match TRBD1. CDR1 is GTSNPN, CDR2 SVGIG, per germline (reference sequence). After removal of 5 bases from V and 6 bases from J, the junction contained 9 bases not matched to a gene. This CDR3 has 14 residues. The CDR3 region is CAWDQRQGADGYTF. CDR3 coding DNA: TGTGCCTGGGACCAGAGACAGGGGGCGGATGGCTACACCTTC.

The genes are TRBV28 and TRBJ1-5; TRBD1 matches at 9 bases. Germline V CDR1 and CDR2: MDHEN, SYDVKM. This CDR3 region has 17 residues. J was trimmed by 1 base and V by 6 bases; bases with no gene match: 10. The CDR3, as DNA: TGTGCCAGCAGGGCCGGGACAGGGAGGTGGAGCAATCAGCCCCAGCATTTT. Translated, it gives CASRAGTGRWSNQPQHF.

This clone was seen many times. The CDR3 DNA follows: TGTGCCATCAGTACAGGACTAGCCAAAAACATTCAGTACTTC. It codes for CAISTGLAKNIQYF. The chain combines TRBV10-3 with TRBJ2-4, with D possibly called TRBD1 or TRBD2 (5 bases each). This CDR3 is built from 14 residues. V was trimmed by 5 bases and J by 0 bases, leaving 8 bases between them. Per the germline V gene, CDR1 is ENHRY and CDR2 is SYGVKD.

This clone was seen a few times. V and J are TRBV2 and TRBJ2-7; D not resolved. The germline V gene has CDR1 SNHLY and CDR2 FYNNEI. The CDR3 is made up of 16 amino acids. V was trimmed by 0 bases and J by 5 bases, leaving 17 bases between them. The CDR3 loop reads CASSEASWVMSDEQYF. DNA for the CDR3: TGTGCCAGCAGTGAAGCTTCTTGGGTAATGAGCGACGAGCAGTACTTC.

The rearrangement links TRBV6-1 to TRBJ1-4; no clear D. V lost 6 bases and J 3 bases, leaving 14 bases between the germline ends. Per germline, CDR1 MNHNS and CDR2 SASEGT. The CDR3 runs 15 residues. The CDR3, as DNA: TGTGCCAGCAGCTCTCTGGGAACTTCTAATGAAAAACTGTTTTTT. It is translated as CASSSLGTSNEKLFF.

The table lists this clone with a few counts. This chain links TRBV6-1 with TRBJ2-3; D gene unclear. V lost 3 bases to trimming and J lost 3 bases, with 13 bases between them. CDR1 is MNHNS and CDR2 is SASEGT in the germline V gene. This CDR3 has 15 amino acids. CDR3 coding DNA: TGTGCCAGCAGTGACCTACGCCCTGGGACAGATACGCAGTATTTT. It encodes CASSDLRPGTDTQYF.

The V call is TRBV28, the J call TRBJ2-5; D is perhaps TRBD1 (5 bases). The DNA end favors TRBJ2-7, so the J call may be wrong. The CDR3 consists of 13 residues. In germline, CDR1 is MDHEN, CDR2 SYDVKM. The CDR3: CASNTRDRYEQYF. The CDR3 DNA follows: TGTGCCAGCAACACCAGGGATCGGTACGAGCAGTACTTC.

This chain uses TRBV30 with TRBJ2-5; D remains ambiguous. The length of the CDR3 is 13 residues. Germline CDR1 GTSNPN, CDR2 SVGIG (reference sequence). V was pared by 3 bases and J by 1 base, with 9 bases between. DNA for the CDR3: TGTGCCTGGAGACGCGGTCCCCAAGAGACCCAGTACTTC. Translating gives CAWRRGPQETQYF. The full variable domain, with the rest looked up from reference TRBV30 and TRBJ2-5, is SQTIHQWPATLVQPVGSPLSLECTVEGTSNPNLYWYRQAAGRGLQLLFYSVGIGQISSEVPQNLSASRPQDRQFILSSKKLLLSDSGFYLCAWRRGPQETQYFGPGTRLLVL.

Regarding this clone: Other DNA sequences in the same sample also yield this CDR3. V is TRBV5-1 and J is TRBJ2-5; TRBD1 might be the D (5 bases). The V end was cut by 0 bases, the J end by 1 base, with 7 bases between. The CDR3 runs 14 residues. CDR1 and CDR2 from the germline V gene are SGHRS and YFSETQ. The CDR3 reads CASSLETVQETQYF. CDR3 bases: TGCGCCAGCAGCTTGGAGACAGTCCAAGAGACCCAGTACTTC.

There are many counts of this clone. This sequence joins TRBV28 and TRBJ2-7; 8 positions match TRBD1. Germline V gene lookup returns CDR1 MDHEN and CDR2 SYDVKM. The V segment lost 7 bases and the J segment 2 bases; nucleotides outside the gene matches: 7. The CDR3 sequence is 14 residues long. The CDR3 is CASKVRDRTYEQYF. The CDR3 DNA sequence: TGTGCCAGCAAAGTCCGGGACAGGACCTACGAGCAGTACTTC.

This clone has more than one count but fewer than ten. The chain employs TRBV7-2 and TRBJ2-1; no definite D call. Germline loops: CDR1 SGHTA, CDR2 FQGNSA. Trimming left V 1 base short and J 1 base short, with 5 bases between. The CDR3 is 14 residues long. The CDR3 DNA reads TGTGCCAGCAGCTTAGATGCTTCCTACAATGAGCAGTTCTTC. Amino acid sequence: CASSLDASYNEQFF.

Ten or more counts support this clone. This chain joins TRBV7-6 and TRBJ2-1, with D possibly being TRBD2 (6 bases). Trimming cost V 4 bases and J 3 bases, with 13 bases left between them. The CDR3 spans 15 residues. Germline V CDR1 and CDR2: SGHVS, FNYEAQ. The DNA for the CDR3 is TGTGCCAGCAGCTCCCGGGACTCGGGCTACAATGAGCAGTTCTTC. It codes for CASSSRDSGYNEQFF.

In its sample, this clone was seen a few times. This chain uses TRBV11-2 with TRBJ2-3, with TRBD2 matching 7 bases. Germline V gene data show CDR1 as SGHAT and CDR2 as FQNNGV. V lost 2 bases, J lost 4 bases, and 9 bases stayed unmatched. The CDR3 is 16 residues long. The DNA for the CDR3 is TGTGCCAGCAGCTTATCCCCCGGCGGGAGCTCAGATACGCAGTATTTT. It codes for CASSLSPGGSSDTQYF.

The chain combines TRBV15 with TRBJ2-7; D is unclear. Germline V gives CDR1 LNHNV, CDR2 YYDKDF (reference sequence). V lost 0 bases to trimming and J lost 5 bases, with 14 bases between them. There are 15 residues in the CDR3. The chain's CDR3 is CATSRDYQWVNEQYF. CDR3 coding DNA: TGTGCCACCAGCAGAGATTACCAGTGGGTGAACGAGCAGTACTTC.

The sample holds many counts of this clone. The chain uses TRBV29-1 and TRBJ2-7; TRBD1 agrees at 7 bases. CDR1 and CDR2 (germline): SQVTM, ANQGSEA. The CDR3 runs to 12 residues. Losses at the gene ends were 6 bases for V and 6 bases for J; bases not matched to a gene: 8. CDR3 sequence: CSVGTVPAEQYF. The CDR3 nucleotides are TGCAGCGTCGGGACAGTGCCGGCCGAGCAGTACTTC.

This clone was recorded many times. The gene calls are TRBV28 and TRBJ2-1, with 12 nucleotides matching TRBD2. V was clipped by 10 bases and J by 11 bases; unmatched bases: 9. Germline values: CDR1 MDHEN, CDR2 SYDVKM. The CDR3 extends over 13 amino acids. CDR3 loop: CATGLAGAPQQFF. As DNA, the CDR3 is TGTGCCACGGGACTAGCGGGTGCCCCCCAGCAGTTCTTC.

This clone was seen only a few times. The chain carries TRBV6-5 and TRBJ1-1, with D unresolved. V dropped 7 bases and J dropped 5 bases, with 11 bases sitting between them. Germline assignment: CDR1 MNHEY and CDR2 SVGAGI. CDR3 length: 12 residues. The CDR3 loop is CASISRGTEAFF. CDR3 DNA: TGTGCCAGCATCAGCAGAGGAACTGAAGCTTTCTTT.

This clone was counted a few times. The V and J genes are TRBV27 and TRBJ1-1; D is unresolved. Deletions cut 2 bases from V and 4 bases from J, with 11 bases between. Germline V gene lookup returns CDR1 MNHEY and CDR2 SMNVEV (reference sequence). The CDR3 length is 14 residues. CDR3 loop: CASSLRVGGTEAFF. As DNA, the CDR3 is TGTGCCAGCAGTTTAAGGGTCGGAGGCACTGAAGCTTTCTTT.

This clone was counted only a few times. The V call is TRBV18, the J call TRBJ1-5, with TRBD1 identical over 8 bases. J gave up 2 bases and V 1 base, and 4 bases lay outside the gene matches. This CDR3 has 16 residues. Germline V CDR1 and CDR2: KGHSH, LQKENI. Here the CDR3 reads CASSPQATGGNQPQHF. The CDR3 coding sequence is TGTGCCAGCTCACCACAGGCGACAGGGGGCAATCAGCCCCAGCATTTT.

This clone was detected only a few times. CDR3 residues: CASSQSIGGAMNTEAFF. CDR3 bases: TGCGCCAGCAGCCAGAGCATAGGGGGTGCCATGAACACTGAAGCTTTCTTT. V usage is TRBV4-3 and J usage is TRBJ1-1; D might be TRBD1 (6 bases). V was trimmed by 3 bases and J by 0 bases, leaving 17 bases between them. CDR3 length equals 17 residues. Germline-derived CDR1 and CDR2 are LGHNA and YSLEER.

The chain employs TRBV10-3 and TRBJ2-2; a weak D match, TRBD1 (6 bases). Germline loops: CDR1 ENHRY, CDR2 SYGVKD. V was trimmed by 7 bases and J by 6 bases, leaving 15 bases between them. The CDR3 is made up of 14 amino acids. The CDR3: CAINEGHRAGELFF. The CDR3 DNA is TGTGCCATCAACGAAGGGCACAGGGCCGGGGAGCTGTTTTTT.

This clone has at least ten counts. Germline and junction disagree at one end, which may indicate a read error. The chain uses TRBV28 and TRBJ2-1, with TRBD1 identical over 9 bases. CDR1 and CDR2 (germline): MDHEN, SYDVKM. CDR3 length equals 14 residues. The CDR3: CASSSTGTGKLWVF. For the CDR3, the DNA is TGTGCCAGCAGTTCTACCGGGACAGGGAAGTTGTGGGTCTTC.

This clone was observed a few times. The chain employs TRBV18 and TRBJ1-1, with 9 nucleotides matching TRBD1. V trimming: 5 bases; J trimming: 5 bases; junction bases outside the gene matches: 6. The CDR3 loop spans 14 amino acids. CDR1 and CDR2 from the germline V gene are KGHSH and LQKENI. CDR3 DNA sequence: TGTGCCAGCTCATCCGGACAGGGGTGGACTGAAGCTTTCTTT. Translating gives CASSSGQGWTEAFF.

This clone has more than one count but fewer than ten. The chain employs TRBV7-2 and TRBJ1-4; tentative D call: TRBD1 (6 bases). The CDR3 covers 13 residues. Germline CDR1 reads SGHTA; CDR2 reads FQGNSA. V lost 5 bases, J lost 7 bases, and 11 bases lay in between. CDR3 nucleotides: TGTGCCAGCAGCGCGGGGGGGCCTGAAAAACTGTTTTTT. This translates into CASSAGGPEKLFF.

In this sample, this clone turned up a few times. The chain is built from TRBV15 and TRBJ2-1; D might be TRBD1 (5 bases). The germline V gene has CDR1 LNHNV and CDR2 YYDKDF (reference sequence). The CDR3 spans 16 residues. V was trimmed by 4 bases and J by 0 bases, leaving 13 bases between them. In DNA form, the CDR3 reads TGTGCCACCAGCACCCTTGACAGTAGCTCCTACAATGAGCAGTTCTTC. Residues: CATSTLDSSSYNEQFF. Based on the CDR3 plus reference TRBV15 and TRBJ2-1, the full variable domain is DAMVIQNPRYQVTQFGKPVTLSCSQTLNHNVMYWYQQKSSQAPKLLFHYYDKDFNNEADTPDNFQSRRPNTSFCFLDIRSPGLGDTAMYLCATSTLDSSSYNEQFFGPGTRLTVL.